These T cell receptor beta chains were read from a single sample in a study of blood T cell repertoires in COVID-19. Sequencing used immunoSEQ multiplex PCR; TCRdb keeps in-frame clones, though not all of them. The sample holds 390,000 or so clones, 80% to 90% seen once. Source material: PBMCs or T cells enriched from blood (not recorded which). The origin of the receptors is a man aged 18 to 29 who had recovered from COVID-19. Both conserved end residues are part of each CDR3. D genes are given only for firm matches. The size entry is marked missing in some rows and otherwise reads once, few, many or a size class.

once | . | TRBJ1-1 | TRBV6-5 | CASSPGTEAFF | TGTGCCAGCAGCCCCGGCACTGAAGCTTTCTTT
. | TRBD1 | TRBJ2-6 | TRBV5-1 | CASSWGQTSGANVLTF | TGCGCCAGCAGCTGGGGACAGACCTCTGGGGCCAACGTCCTGACTTTC
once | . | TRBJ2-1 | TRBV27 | CASSYNGDNYNEQFF | TGTGCCAGCAGTTACAATGGGGACAACTACAATGAGCAGTTCTTC
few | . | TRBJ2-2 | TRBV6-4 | CASSVAENTGELFF | TGTGCCAGCAGTGTGGCCGAGAACACCGGGGAGCTGTTTTTT
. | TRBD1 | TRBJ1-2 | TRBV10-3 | CAISSGTGNYGYTF | TGTGCCATCAGTTCCGGGACAGGAAACTATGGCTACACCTTC
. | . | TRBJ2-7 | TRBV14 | CASSQDQGSVYEQYF | TGTGCCAGCAGCCAAGATCAGGGGTCGGTCTACGAGCAGTACTTC
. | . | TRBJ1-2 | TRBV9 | CASSVSVGVDYGYTF | TGTGCCAGCAGCGTCTCCGTCGGGGTTGACTATGGCTACACCTTC
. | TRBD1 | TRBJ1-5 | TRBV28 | CASSSQGSGNQPQHF | TGTGCCAGCAGTTCACAGGGGAGCGGCAATCAGCCCCAGCATTTT
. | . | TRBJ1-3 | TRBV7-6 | CASSLVQAGSSGNTIYF | TGTGCCAGCAGCTTAGTGCAGGCCGGTAGCTCTGGAAACACCATATATTTT
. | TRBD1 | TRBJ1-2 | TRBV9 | CASSVDGGRGRMYGYTF | TGTGCCAGCAGCGTAGATGGAGGCAGGGGGCGAATGTATGGCTACACCTTC
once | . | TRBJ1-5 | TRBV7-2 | CASSQYRSGNQPQHF | TGTGCCAGCAGCCAATACAGGTCGGGCAATCAGCCCCAGCATTTT
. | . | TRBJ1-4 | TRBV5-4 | CASSLEPNEKLFF | TGTGCCAGCAGCTTGGAGCCTAATGAAAAACTGTTTTTT
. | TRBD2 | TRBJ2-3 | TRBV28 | CASRGVAGGSTDTQYF | TGTGCCAGCAGGGGGGTAGCGGGAGGGAGCACAGATACGCAGTATTTT
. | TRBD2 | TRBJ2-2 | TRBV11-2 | CASSLEGGSVGELFF | TGTGCCAGCAGCTTAGAGGGCGGGAGTGTCGGGGAGCTGTTTTTT
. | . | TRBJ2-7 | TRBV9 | CASSAQATLYEQYF | TGTGCCAGCAGCGCCCAAGCAACGCTCTACGAGCAGTACTTC
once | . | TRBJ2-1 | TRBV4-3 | CASSQGSGERNEQFF | TGCGCCAGCAGCCAGGGAAGCGGAGAACGAAATGAGCAGTTCTTC
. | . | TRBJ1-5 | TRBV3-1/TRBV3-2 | CASSQVAGDQPQHF | TGTGCCAGCAGCCAAGTTGCAGGGGATCAGCCCCAGCATTTT
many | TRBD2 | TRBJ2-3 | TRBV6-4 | CASRLAGATDTQYF | TGTGCCAGCAGACTAGCGGGAGCCACAGATACGCAGTATTTT
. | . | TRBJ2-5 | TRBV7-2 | CASSLEQPWTQYF | TGTGCCAGCAGCTTAGAACAGCCATGGACCCAGTACTTC
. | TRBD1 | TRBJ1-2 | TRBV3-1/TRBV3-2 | CASSRDRGIGYTF | TGTGCCAGCAGCCGGGACAGGGGGATTGGCTACACCTTC
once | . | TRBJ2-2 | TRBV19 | CASLRAGELFF | TGTGCCAGTCTCAGGGCCGGGGAGCTGTTTTTT
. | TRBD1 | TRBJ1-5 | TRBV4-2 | CASSQGQGDGSPPHF | TGTGCCAGCAGCCAAGGACAGGGGGATGGGAGTCCCCCGCATTTT
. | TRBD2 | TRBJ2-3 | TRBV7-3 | CASSLNGAGGPDTQYF | TGTGCCAGCAGCTTAAATGGAGCGGGGGGGCCAGATACGCAGTATTTT
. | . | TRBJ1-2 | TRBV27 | CASKRGGLGYGYTF | TGTGCCAGCAAGAGGGGGGGCTTAGGTTATGGCTACACCTTC
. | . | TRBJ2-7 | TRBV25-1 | CASSDPRSRAGEQYF | TGTGCCAGCAGTGATCCCCGATCCAGGGCTGGCGAGCAGTACTTC
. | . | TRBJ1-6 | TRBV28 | CASRLGPLTTNSPLHF | TGTGCCAGCAGGCTTGGTCCCCTGACGACAAATTCACCCCTCCACTTT
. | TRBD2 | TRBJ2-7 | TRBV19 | CASSSPAGLETYEQYF | TGTGCCAGTAGTTCACCTGCCGGACTAGAAACCTACGAGCAGTACTTC
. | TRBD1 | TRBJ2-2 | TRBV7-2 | CASSPAGRGQRGELFF | TGTGCCAGCAGCCCCGCCGGCAGGGGGCAACGCGGGGAGCTGTTTTTT
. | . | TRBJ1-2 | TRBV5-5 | CASSLGPGLSYGYTF | TGTGCCAGCAGCTTGGGACCGGGATTAAGCTATGGCTACACCTTC
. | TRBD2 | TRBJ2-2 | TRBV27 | CASSGLAGVISPGELFF | TGTGCCAGCAGTGGATTAGCGGGAGTAATATCCCCCGGGGAGCTGTTTTTT
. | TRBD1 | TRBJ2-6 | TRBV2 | CASSESLYRGLLFSSSGANVLTF | TGTGCCAGCAGTGAATCGCTATACAGGGGGCTTCTATTCTCCTCCTCTGGGGCCAACGTCCTGACTTTC
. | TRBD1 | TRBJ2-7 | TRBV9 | CASSPSGQGREQYF | TGTGCCAGCAGCCCCTCCGGACAGGGTCGAGAGCAGTACTTC
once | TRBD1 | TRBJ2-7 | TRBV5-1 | CASSLGGTGPYEQYF | TGCGCCAGCAGCTTGGGAGGGACAGGACCCTACGAGCAGTACTTC
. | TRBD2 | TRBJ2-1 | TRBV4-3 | CASSQDLAEFNEQFF | TGCGCCAGCAGCCAAGATCTAGCGGAGTTCAATGAGCAGTTCTTC
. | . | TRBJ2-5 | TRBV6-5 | CASSQTGTSGGTQYF | TGTGCCAGCAGCCAGACCGGGACTTCTGGGGGGACCCAGTACTTC
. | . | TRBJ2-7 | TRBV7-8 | CASSSPRTSIEQYF | TGTGCCAGCAGCTCCCCCCGGACATCAATCGAGCAGTACTTC
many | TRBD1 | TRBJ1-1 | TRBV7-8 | CASSLAGQPNTEAFF | TGTGCCAGCAGCCTGGCGGGACAGCCTAACACTGAAGCTTTCTTT
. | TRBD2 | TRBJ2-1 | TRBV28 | CASSRTSGRPEQFF | TGTGCCAGCAGCAGGACTAGCGGGAGGCCCGAGCAGTTCTTC
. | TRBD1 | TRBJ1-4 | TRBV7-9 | CASSLPSGTGGEKLFF | TGTGCCAGCAGCTTACCTTCTGGGACAGGGGGTGAAAAACTGTTTTTT
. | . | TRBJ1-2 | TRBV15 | CATSRGGGGVSGIGYGYTF | TGTGCCACCAGCAGAGGGGGCGGGGGGGTCTCTGGCATAGGCTATGGCTACACCTTC
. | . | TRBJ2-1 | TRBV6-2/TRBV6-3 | CASSSAGHSYNEQFF | TGTGCCAGCAGTTCGGCCGGACACTCCTACAATGAGCAGTTCTTC
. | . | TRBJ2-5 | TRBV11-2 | CASSFGGSETQYF | TGTGCCAGCAGCTTTGGGGGGTCCGAGACCCAGTACTTC
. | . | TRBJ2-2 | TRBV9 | CASSVRVSGELFF | TGTGCCAGCAGCGTCCGGGTGTCCGGGGAGCTGTTTTTT
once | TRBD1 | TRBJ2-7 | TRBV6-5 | CASSYSTRQGAGEQYF | TGTGCCAGCAGTTACTCGACGCGACAGGGGGCGGGCGAGCAGTACTTC
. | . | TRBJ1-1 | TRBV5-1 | CASSLAGENTEAFF | TGCGCCAGCAGCTTGGCAGGGGAGAACACTGAAGCTTTCTTT
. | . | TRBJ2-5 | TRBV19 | CASSIGPGAQETQYF | TGTGCCAGTAGTATAGGACCTGGGGCCCAAGAGACCCAGTACTTC
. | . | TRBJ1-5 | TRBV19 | CASSAGLRSNQPQHF | TGTGCCAGTAGTGCGGGACTGAGGAGCAATCAGCCCCAGCATTTT
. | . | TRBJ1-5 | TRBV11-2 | CASSSFRITDQPQHF | TGTGCCAGCAGCTCTTTCAGGATTACGGATCAGCCCCAGCATTTT
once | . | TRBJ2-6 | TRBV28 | CASSLGGFLRANVLTF | TGTGCCAGCAGTTTAGGAGGTTTCTTGAGGGCCAACGTCCTGACTTTC
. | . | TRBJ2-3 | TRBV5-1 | CASSLEGRGIDTQYF | TGCGCCAGCAGCTTGGAGGGGAGGGGGATAGATACGCAGTATTTT
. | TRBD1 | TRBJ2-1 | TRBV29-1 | CSVVRDRPYNEQFF | TGCAGCGTTGTGAGGGACAGGCCGTACAATGAGCAGTTCTTC
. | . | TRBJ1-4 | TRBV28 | CASLDSLGTNEKLFF | TGTGCCAGCCTGGACAGTTTAGGAACTAATGAAAAACTGTTTTTT
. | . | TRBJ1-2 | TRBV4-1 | CASSQPLRDISNYGYTF | TGCGCCAGCAGCCAACCACTCCGGGACATATCTAACTATGGCTACACCTTC
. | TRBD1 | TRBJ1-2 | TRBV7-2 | CASSTGTGTGYTF | TGTGCCAGCAGCACCGGGACAGGGACGGGCTACACCTTC
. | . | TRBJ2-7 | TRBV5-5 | CASSLQGPYEQYF | TGTGCCAGCAGCTTGCAGGGGCCCTACGAGCAGTACTTC
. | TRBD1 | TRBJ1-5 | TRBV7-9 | CASSHPPTGDQPQHF | TGTGCCAGCAGCCACCCCCCTACAGGGGATCAGCCCCAGCATTTT
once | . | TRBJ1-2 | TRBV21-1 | CASSKEPGGLGGYTF | TGTGCCAGCAGCAAAGAGCCAGGGGGTTTAGGGGGCTACACCTTC
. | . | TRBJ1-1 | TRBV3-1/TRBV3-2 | CASSPQGSWGGTEAFF | TGTGCCAGCAGCCCACAGGGATCCTGGGGGGGCACTGAAGCTTTCTTT
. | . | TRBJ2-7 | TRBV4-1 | CASSQDELSYEQYF | TGCGCCAGCAGCCAAGACGAACTTTCCTACGAGCAGTACTTC